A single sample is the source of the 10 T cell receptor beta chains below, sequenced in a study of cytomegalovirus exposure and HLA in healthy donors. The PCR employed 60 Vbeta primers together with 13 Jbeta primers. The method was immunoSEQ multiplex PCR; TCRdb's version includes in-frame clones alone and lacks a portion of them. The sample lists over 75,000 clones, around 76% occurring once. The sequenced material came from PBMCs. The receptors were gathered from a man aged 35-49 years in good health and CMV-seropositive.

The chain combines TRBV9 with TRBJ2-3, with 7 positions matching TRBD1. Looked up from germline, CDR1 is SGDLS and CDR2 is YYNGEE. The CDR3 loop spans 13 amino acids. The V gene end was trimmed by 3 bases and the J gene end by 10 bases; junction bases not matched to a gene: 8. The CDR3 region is CASSAPRQGPQYF. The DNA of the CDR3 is TGTGCCAGCAGCGCCCCCCGACAGGGACCGCAGTATTTT.

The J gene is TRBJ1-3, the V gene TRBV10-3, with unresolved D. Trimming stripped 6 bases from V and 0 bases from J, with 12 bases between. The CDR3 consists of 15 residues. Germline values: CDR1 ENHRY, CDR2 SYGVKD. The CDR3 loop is CAIRKDGSSGNTIYF. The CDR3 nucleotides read TGTGCCATCAGAAAAGACGGGTCCTCTGGAAACACCATATATTTT.

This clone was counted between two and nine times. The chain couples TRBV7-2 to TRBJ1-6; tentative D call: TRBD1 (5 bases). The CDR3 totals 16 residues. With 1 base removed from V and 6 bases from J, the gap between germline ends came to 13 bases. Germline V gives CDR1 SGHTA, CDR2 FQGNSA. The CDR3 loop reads CASSLGYDRPNSPLHF. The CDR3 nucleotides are TGTGCCAGCAGCTTAGGCTATGACAGACCTAATTCACCCCTCCACTTT.

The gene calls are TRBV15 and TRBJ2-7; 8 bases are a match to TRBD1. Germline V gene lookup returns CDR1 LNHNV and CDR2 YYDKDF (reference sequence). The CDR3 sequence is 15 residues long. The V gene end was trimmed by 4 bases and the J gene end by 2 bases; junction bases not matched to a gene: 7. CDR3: CATSTEPGQAYEQYF. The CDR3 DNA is TGTGCCACCAGCACTGAACCGGGACAGGCCTACGAGCAGTACTTC.

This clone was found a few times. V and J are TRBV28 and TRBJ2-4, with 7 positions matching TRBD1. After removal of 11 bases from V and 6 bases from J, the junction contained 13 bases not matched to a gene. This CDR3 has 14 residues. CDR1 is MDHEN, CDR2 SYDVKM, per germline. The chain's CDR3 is CAAEPGQLSNIQYF. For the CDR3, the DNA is TGTGCCGCCGAACCGGGACAGCTGTCAAACATTCAGTACTTC.

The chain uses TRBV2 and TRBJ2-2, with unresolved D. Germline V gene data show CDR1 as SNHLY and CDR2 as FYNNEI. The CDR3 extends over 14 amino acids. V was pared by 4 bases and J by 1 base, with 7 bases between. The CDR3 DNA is TGTGCCAGCAGTGGGGCAGGGAACACCGGGGAGCTGTTTTTT. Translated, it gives CASSGAGNTGELFF.

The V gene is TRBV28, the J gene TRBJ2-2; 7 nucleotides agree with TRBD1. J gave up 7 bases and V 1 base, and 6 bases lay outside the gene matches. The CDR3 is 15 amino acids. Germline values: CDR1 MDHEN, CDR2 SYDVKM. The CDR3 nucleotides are TGTGCCAGCAGTTTATTACAGGGGAATGGCGGGGAGCTGTTTTTT. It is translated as CASSLLQGNGGELFF.

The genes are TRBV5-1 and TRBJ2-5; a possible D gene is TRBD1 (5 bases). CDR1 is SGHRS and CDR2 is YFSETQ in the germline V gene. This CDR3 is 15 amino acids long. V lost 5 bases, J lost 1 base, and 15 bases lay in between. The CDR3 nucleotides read TGCGCCAGCAGTGGGCTAGGGGCCTCCCAAGAGACCCAGTACTTC. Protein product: CASSGLGASQETQYF.

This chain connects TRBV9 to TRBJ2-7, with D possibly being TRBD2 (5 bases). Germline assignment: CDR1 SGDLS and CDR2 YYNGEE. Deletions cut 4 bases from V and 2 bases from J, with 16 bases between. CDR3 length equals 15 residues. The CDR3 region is CASSPTDKEAYEQYF. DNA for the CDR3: TGTGCCAGCAGCCCCACCGACAAGGAGGCCTACGAGCAGTACTTC.

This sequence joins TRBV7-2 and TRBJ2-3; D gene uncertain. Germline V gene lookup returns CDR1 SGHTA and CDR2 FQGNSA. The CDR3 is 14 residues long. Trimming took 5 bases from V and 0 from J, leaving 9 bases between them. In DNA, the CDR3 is TGTGCCAGCAGCGCTCTAACTAGCACAGATACGCAGTATTTT. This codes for CASSALTSTDTQYF.